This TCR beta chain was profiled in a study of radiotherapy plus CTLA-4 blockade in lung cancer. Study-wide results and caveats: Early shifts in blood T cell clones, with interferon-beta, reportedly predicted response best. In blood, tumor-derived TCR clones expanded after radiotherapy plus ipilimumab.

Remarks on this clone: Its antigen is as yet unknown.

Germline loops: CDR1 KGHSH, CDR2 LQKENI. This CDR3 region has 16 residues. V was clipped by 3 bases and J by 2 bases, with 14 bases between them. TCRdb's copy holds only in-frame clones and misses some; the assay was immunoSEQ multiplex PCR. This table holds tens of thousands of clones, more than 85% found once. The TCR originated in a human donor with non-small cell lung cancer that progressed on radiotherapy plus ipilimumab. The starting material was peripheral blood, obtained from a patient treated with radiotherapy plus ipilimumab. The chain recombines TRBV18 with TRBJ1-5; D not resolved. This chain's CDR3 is CASSPVKNIGNQPQHF. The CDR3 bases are TGTGCCAGCTCACCGGTCAAGAATATCGGCAATCAGCCCCAGCATTTT.